This T cell receptor (beta chain) was recovered during a study of blood T cell repertoires in COVID-19. Study as a whole: The analysed material was cDNA or gDNA that came from T cells, B-cell-depleted T cells, or PBMCs.

Using immunoSEQ multiplex PCR, the repertoire was profiled, and TCRdb retains in-frame clones only, with some absent. The sample has about 40,000 clones, 88% seen once. J gave up 2 bases and V 6 bases, and 6 bases lay outside the gene matches. The CDR3 totals 15 residues. The germline CDR1 and CDR2 sequences are SGHTA and FQGNSA. The sequence derives from an older woman with acute or convalescent COVID-19. J is TRBJ2-5 and V is TRBV7-2; TRBD2 agrees at 10 bases. Sequenced material: peripheral blood. CDR3 DNA sequence: TGTGCCAGCAGGCGACAAGCGGGAGGGCAAGAGACCCAGTACTTC. Amino acid sequence: CASRRQAGGQETQYF.